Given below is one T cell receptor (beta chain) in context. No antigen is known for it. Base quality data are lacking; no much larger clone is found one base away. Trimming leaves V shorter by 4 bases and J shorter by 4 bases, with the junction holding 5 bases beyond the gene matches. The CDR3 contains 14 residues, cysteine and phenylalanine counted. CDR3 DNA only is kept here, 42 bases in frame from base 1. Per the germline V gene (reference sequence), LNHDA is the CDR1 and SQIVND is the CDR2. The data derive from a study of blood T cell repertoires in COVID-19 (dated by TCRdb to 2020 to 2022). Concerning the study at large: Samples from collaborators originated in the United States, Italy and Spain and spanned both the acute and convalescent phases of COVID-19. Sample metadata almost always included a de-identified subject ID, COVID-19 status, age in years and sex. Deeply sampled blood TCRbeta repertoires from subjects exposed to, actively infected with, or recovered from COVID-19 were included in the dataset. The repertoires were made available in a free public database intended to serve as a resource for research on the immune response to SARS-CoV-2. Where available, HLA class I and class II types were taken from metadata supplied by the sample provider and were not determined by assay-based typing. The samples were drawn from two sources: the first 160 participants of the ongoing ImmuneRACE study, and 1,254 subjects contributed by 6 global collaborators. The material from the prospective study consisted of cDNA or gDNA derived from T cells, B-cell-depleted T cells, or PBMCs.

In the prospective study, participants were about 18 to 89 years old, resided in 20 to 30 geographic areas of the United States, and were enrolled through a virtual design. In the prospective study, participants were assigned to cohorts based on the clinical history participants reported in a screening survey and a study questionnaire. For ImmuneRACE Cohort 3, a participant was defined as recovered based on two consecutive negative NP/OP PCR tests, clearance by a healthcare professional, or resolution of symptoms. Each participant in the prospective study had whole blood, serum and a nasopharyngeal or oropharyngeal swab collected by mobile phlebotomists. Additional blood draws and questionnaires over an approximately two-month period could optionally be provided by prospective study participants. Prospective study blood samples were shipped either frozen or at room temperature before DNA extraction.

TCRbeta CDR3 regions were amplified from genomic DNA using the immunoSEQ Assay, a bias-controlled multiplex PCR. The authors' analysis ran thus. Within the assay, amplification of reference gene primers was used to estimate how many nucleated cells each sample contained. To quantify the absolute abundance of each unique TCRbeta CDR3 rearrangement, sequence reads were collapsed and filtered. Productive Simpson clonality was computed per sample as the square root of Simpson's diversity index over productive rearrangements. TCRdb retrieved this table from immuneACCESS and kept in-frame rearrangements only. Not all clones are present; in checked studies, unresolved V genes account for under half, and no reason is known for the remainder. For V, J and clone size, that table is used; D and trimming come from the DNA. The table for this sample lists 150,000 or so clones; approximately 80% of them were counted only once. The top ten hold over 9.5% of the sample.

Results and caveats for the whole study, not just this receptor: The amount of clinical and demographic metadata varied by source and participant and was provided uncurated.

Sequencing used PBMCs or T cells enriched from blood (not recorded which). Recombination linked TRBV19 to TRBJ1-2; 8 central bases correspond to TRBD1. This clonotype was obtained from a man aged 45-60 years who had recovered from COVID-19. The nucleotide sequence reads TGTGCCAGTAGTAAGGGACAGGCCACCTATGGCTACACCTTC. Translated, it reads CASSKGQATYGYTF.